The 19 T cell receptor beta chains reported below all come from one sample, sequenced in a study of cytomegalovirus exposure and HLA in healthy donors. Vbeta (60) and Jbeta (13) primers were used in the PCR. Produced via immunoSEQ multiplex PCR; TCRdb's table is partial and in-frame only. The profile shows more than 95,000 clones, over 60% of them singletons. Material for sequencing was PBMCs. Receptor source: a man between 25 and 39 years old in good health and CMV-seronegative.

This clone was detected only a few times. CDR3 nucleotide sequence: TGTGCCAGTAGTATAGAACAGAGTGAAGCTTTCTTT. Translated: CASSIEQSEAFF. The chain is built from TRBV19 and TRBJ1-1; D uncertain. The CDR3 consists of 12 residues. The V gene's germline CDR1 is LNHDA and CDR2 SQIVND (reference sequence). The ends were cut back, 0 bases at V and 7 bases at J, with 6 bases in the middle.

This clone was counted once. V usage is TRBV6-1 and J usage is TRBJ2-3; 9 bases line up with TRBD2. With 4 bases clipped from V and 0 bases from J, the junction kept 5 bases outside the gene matches. The germline CDR1 and CDR2 sequences are MNHNS and SASEGT. The CDR3 consists of 16 residues. The CDR3 is CASSARLAGSTDTQYF. The CDR3 DNA follows: TGTGCCAGCAGTGCGCGGCTAGCGGGGAGCACAGATACGCAGTATTTT.

This clone came up a few times. V and J are TRBV5-1 and TRBJ1-2; D is possibly TRBD1 (5 bases). This CDR3 comprises 14 residues. The V end lost 2 bases, the J end lost 1 base, and 9 bases lay between the germline ends. In germline, CDR1 is SGHRS, CDR2 YFSETQ. DNA for the CDR3: TGCGCCAGCAGCTTACAGGCCCTTAACTATGGCTACACCTTC. It translates to CASSLQALNYGYTF.

This CDR3 is CASSAPGLAGGDTQYF. In DNA, the CDR3 is TGTGCCAGCAGCGCGCCGGGACTAGCGGGAGGAGATACGCAGTATTTT. The chain has TRBV21-1 and TRBJ2-3; whether TRBD2, the table's D call, matches the DNA was not checked. TRBV21-1 has pseudogene status. This CDR3 region has 16 residues.

This sequence joins TRBV6-6 and TRBJ1-6, with D hard to call. V lost 5 bases to trimming and J lost 9 bases, with 14 bases between them. The germline V gene has CDR1 MNHNY and CDR2 SVGAGI (reference sequence). This CDR3 is built from 14 residues. The CDR3 nucleotides are TGTGCCAGCAGTCCTTATAGTTTTGCTTCACCCCTCCACTTT. Its translation: CASSPYSFASPLHF.

This CDR3 is CASSQDRIGQGNYGYTF. The CDR3 coding sequence is TGCGCCAGCAGCCAAGATCGTATCGGACAGGGGAACTATGGCTACACCTTC. The V call is TRBV4-1, the J call TRBJ1-2, with 9 bases lining up with TRBD1. Germline V gives CDR1 MGHRA, CDR2 YSYEKL. The CDR3 is 17 residues long. Trimming removed 0 bases from V and 2 bases from J; junction bases left unmatched: 7.

V is TRBV27 and J is TRBJ1-1; maybe TRBD1 (5 bases). Trimming left V 6 bases short and J 5 bases short, with 19 bases between. CDR3 length: 15 residues. Per the germline V gene, CDR1 is MNHEY and CDR2 is SMNVEV (reference sequence). The CDR3, as DNA: TGTGCCAGCAGCGTAAACCTTCAGGGAGGTACTGAAGCTTTCTTT. This encodes CASSVNLQGGTEAFF.

The chain is built from TRBV30 and TRBJ2-2, with TRBD1 as a possible D gene (6 bases). This CDR3 is 14 amino acids long. Trimming cost V 5 bases and J 5 bases, with 15 bases left between them. Germline CDR1 is GTSNPN and CDR2 is SVGIG (reference sequence). In DNA form, the CDR3 reads TGTGCCTGGGACTTGGGGGCGCGGACCGGGGAGCTGTTTTTT. As protein: CAWDLGARTGELFF.

V and J are TRBV7-2 and TRBJ1-1; 7 nucleotides align to TRBD1. Trimming took 5 bases from V and 1 from J; bases not matched to a gene: 4. Germline-derived CDR1 and CDR2 are SGHTA and FQGNSA. The CDR3 contains 14 residues. The CDR3 loop is CASSPRDRNTEAFF. The CDR3 coding sequence is TGTGCCAGCAGCCCCCGGGACAGGAACACTGAAGCTTTCTTT.

The chain links TRBV9 to TRBJ1-2; D is unresolved. Trimming took 0 bases from V and 6 from J, leaving 12 bases between them. Germline assignment: CDR1 SGDLS and CDR2 YYNGEE. The CDR3 consists of 14 residues. For the CDR3, the DNA is TGTGCCAGCAGCGTAGGGTATCCCCGAGATGGCTACACCTTC. Translation gives CASSVGYPRDGYTF.

This clone was detected only once. The chain recombines TRBV5-1 with TRBJ1-1, with 11 bases identical to TRBD1. There are 16 residues in the CDR3. CDR1 is SGHRS, CDR2 YFSETQ, per germline. Trimming took 4 bases from V and 6 from J; bases not matched to a gene: 11. This CDR3 is CASSMGQGGLFSEAFF. The CDR3, as DNA: TGCGCCAGCAGCATGGGACAGGGGGGCCTTTTTTCTGAAGCTTTCTTT.

The gene calls are TRBV7-9 and TRBJ1-1; the match to TRBD1 covers 7 bases. This CDR3 spans 17 amino acids. Trimming removed 4 bases from V and 5 bases from J; junction bases left unmatched: 16. Germline CDR1 SEHNR, CDR2 FQNEAQ (reference sequence). The CDR3 DNA reads TGTGCCAGCAGCTACCCCCGCCTAGGGGGCGCTCCAACTGAAGCTTTCTTT. Amino acids: CASSYPRLGGAPTEAFF.

The chain recombines TRBV5-1 with TRBJ1-4, with 10 bases fitting TRBD1. The CDR3 runs 15 residues. The germline CDR1 and CDR2 sequences are SGHRS and YFSETQ. The ends lost 4 bases at V and 7 bases at J; junction bases unmatched: 7. CDR3 in amino acids: CASSRGQGKGEKLFF. Here the CDR3 DNA reads TGCGCCAGCAGCAGGGGACAGGGGAAGGGTGAAAAACTGTTTTTT.

V usage is TRBV11-2 and J usage is TRBJ1-1; D uncertain. The CDR3 contains 16 residues. V was pared by 4 bases and J by 2 bases, with 17 bases between. Germline CDR1 reads SGHAT; CDR2 reads FQNNGV. This chain's CDR3 is CASSSHLEEGNTEAFF. Written as DNA, the CDR3 is TGTGCCAGCAGCTCCCACCTGGAGGAGGGAAACACTGAAGCTTTCTTT. The variable domain in full, completed from reference TRBV11-2 and TRBJ1-1, reads EAGVAQSPRYKIIEKRQSVAFWCNPISGHATLYWYQQILGQGPKLLIQFQNNGVVDDSQLPKDRFSAERLKGVDSTLKIQPAKLEDSAVYLCASSSHLEEGNTEAFFGQGTRLTVV.

The chain employs TRBV6-4 and TRBJ1-5; TRBD1 might be the D (6 bases). V lost 5 bases to trimming and J lost 2 bases, with 10 bases between them. Germline V CDR1 and CDR2: MRHNA, SNTAGT. The CDR3 consists of 14 residues. CDR3 protein: CASSIQGGNQPQHF. The CDR3 DNA follows: TGTGCCAGCAGTATACAGGGAGGCAATCAGCCCCAGCATTTT.

The DNA for the CDR3 is TGTGCCTGGAGTGTACGGGTTGTGGCAGGGCCCGATACGCAGTATTTT. Protein product: CAWSVRVVAGPDTQYF. V usage is TRBV30 and J usage is TRBJ2-3; D is possibly TRBD1 (5 bases). CDR3 size: 16 residues. From germline, CDR1 is GTSNPN and CDR2 SVGIG (reference sequence). Deletions cut 0 bases from V and 6 bases from J, with 19 bases between.

This clone was observed a few times. The chain recombines TRBV6-4 with TRBJ2-6, with no clear D. There are 15 residues in the CDR3. Germline values: CDR1 MRHNA, CDR2 SNTAGT. V lost 0 bases and J lost 0, with 3 bases in between. Here the CDR3 reads CASSDSISGANVLTF. The CDR3 DNA reads TGTGCCAGCAGTGACTCTATCTCTGGGGCCAACGTCCTGACTTTC.

The chain links TRBV19 to TRBJ2-5; D remains ambiguous. This CDR3 has 12 amino acids. Trimming took 5 bases from V and 5 from J, leaving 9 bases between them. CDR1 is LNHDA, CDR2 SQIVND, per germline (reference sequence). As DNA, the CDR3 is TGTGCCAGTAGTTCTAAAGTTGAGACCCAGTACTTC. Its translation is CASSSKVETQYF. Complete variable domain (other parts from reference TRBV19 and TRBJ2-5): DGGITQSPKYLFRKEGQNVTLSCEQNLNHDAMYWYRQDPGQGLRLIYYSQIVNDFQKGDIAEGYSVSREKKESFPLTVTSAQKNPTAFYLCASSSKVETQYFGPGTRLLVL.

The chain has TRBV28 and TRBJ1-3; 8 nucleotides agree with TRBD1. The V and J ends lost 6 bases and 7 bases, in that order; junction bases with no gene match: 14. The germline gives CDR1 MDHEN, CDR2 SYDVKM. The CDR3 extends over 16 amino acids. CDR3 nucleotides: TGTGCCAGCAGCCCCCGTGGACAGGGTAAAGTTAACACCATATATTTT. Residues: CASSPRGQGKVNTIYF.